The 2 T cell receptor beta chains below all came from one sample that was sequenced in a study of blood T cell repertoires in COVID-19. TCRdb's table, derived via immunoSEQ multiplex PCR, lists solely in-frame clones and lacks some. Here the sample spans 250,000 to 350,000 clones, just over 85% being singletons. The sequenced material came from PBMCs or T cells enriched from blood (not recorded which). The receptors were sampled from a woman in her late teens or twenties who had recovered from COVID-19.

The chain uses TRBV4-1 and TRBJ2-7; TRBD1 matches at 9 bases. Germline V gives CDR1 MGHRA, CDR2 YSYEKL. The CDR3 spans 15 residues. Trimming took 2 bases from V and 2 from J; bases not matched to a gene: 4. The CDR3 DNA reads TGCGCCAGCAGCCAATTGGACAGGGGAGCCTACGAGCAGTACTTC. Its protein is CASSQLDRGAYEQYF.

The CDR3 nucleotides read TGTGCCAGTGCGGGACAGGGATCATTTCAGTATAGCAATCAGCCCCAGCATTTT. Translation gives CASAGQGSFQYSNQPQHF. The chain links TRBV19 to TRBJ1-5, with 9 positions matching TRBD1. The length of the CDR3 is 18 residues. Germline values: CDR1 LNHDA, CDR2 SQIVND (reference sequence). J gave up 0 bases and V 8 bases, and 14 bases lay outside the gene matches.